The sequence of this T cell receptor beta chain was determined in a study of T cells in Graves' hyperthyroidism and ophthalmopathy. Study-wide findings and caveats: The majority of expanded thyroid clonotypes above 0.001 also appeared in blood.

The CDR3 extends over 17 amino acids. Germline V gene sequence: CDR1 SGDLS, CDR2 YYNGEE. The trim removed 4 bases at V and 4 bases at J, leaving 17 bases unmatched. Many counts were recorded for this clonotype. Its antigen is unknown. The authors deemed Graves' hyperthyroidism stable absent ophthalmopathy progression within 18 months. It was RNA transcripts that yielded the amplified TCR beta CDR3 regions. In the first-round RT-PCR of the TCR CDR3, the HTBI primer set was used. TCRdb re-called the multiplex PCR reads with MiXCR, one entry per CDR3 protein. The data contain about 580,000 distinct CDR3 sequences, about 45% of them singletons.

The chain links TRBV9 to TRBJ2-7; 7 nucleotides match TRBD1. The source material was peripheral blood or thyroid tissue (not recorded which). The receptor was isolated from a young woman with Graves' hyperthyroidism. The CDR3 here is CASSPTGAERNGYEQYF. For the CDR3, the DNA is TGTGCCAGCAGCCCCACAGGGGCGGAGAGGAATGGGTACGAGCAGTACTTC.